A selection of T cell receptor beta chains follows, all from one sample in a study of Ad26.COV2.S vaccination and SARS-CoV-2 variants. Sequencing used immunoSEQ multiplex PCR; TCRdb keeps in-frame clones, though not all of them. The sample yields about 400,000 clones, about nine tenths seen once. This specimen consisted of peripheral blood, obtained in a trial of Ad26.COV2.S vaccine versus placebo. These receptors came from a person between 18 and 65 years old who received the Ad26.COV2.S COVID-19 vaccine or a placebo. The CDR3 runs from the conserved cysteine through the conserved F or W.

J,V,CDR3
TRBJ2-3,TRBV10-1,CASSESRTSTDTQYF
TRBJ2-3,TRBV11-2,CASSFSDTQYF
TRBJ1-2,TRBV12-2,CASREPRVPPTLNYGYTF
TRBJ2-1,TRBV7-2,CASSLDGGSPSNEQFF
TRBJ1-6,TRBV7-9,CASSVWDVGNSPLHF
TRBJ1-1,TRBV7-2,CASSLDGSGGRWNTEAFF
TRBJ2-1,TRBV19,CASSIGGYNEQFF
TRBJ2-1,TRBV11-2,CASSLLGSLGNEQFF
TRBJ2-7,TRBV29-1,CSVVGASSYEQYF
TRBJ2-7,TRBV30,CAWSVGDVFYEQYF
TRBJ1-1,TRBV9,CASSAAQGALRTEAFF
TRBJ1-6,TRBV5-4,CASSLENRVNSPLHF
TRBJ2-7,TRBV19,CASSPYLLASGYEQYF
TRBJ2-2,TRBV3-1/TRBV3-2,CASSQDDRTSPGELFF
TRBJ1-1,TRBV5-1,CASSLGGNTEAFF
TRBJ1-5,TRBV7-2,CASSLSDPLNQPQHF
TRBJ2-7,TRBV5-1,CASSPKTSGGNYEQYF
TRBJ1-1,TRBV30,CAWSDGIEAFF
TRBJ1-6,TRBV3-1/TRBV3-2,CASSPPGQGDSYNSPLHF
TRBJ1-1,TRBV6-6,CASVGGGTEAFF
TRBJ2-2,TRBV7-2,CASPLGTGELFF
TRBJ1-6,TRBV18,CASSPGKAYNSPLHF
TRBJ1-2,TRBV7-9,CASSLVRTASNYGYTF
TRBJ2-6,TRBV11-2,CASSFILRGGANVLTF
TRBJ1-4,TRBV18,CASSPRGEKLFF
TRBJ2-3,TRBV4-3,CASSRTSGEADTQYF
TRBJ2-7,TRBV12-3/TRBV12-4,CASSRTGSEQYF
TRBJ2-2,TRBV7-9,CASSERTGPANTGELFF
TRBJ1-2,TRBV6-6,CASSPEDGYTF
TRBJ2-1,TRBV11-2,CASSPTGGGAYNEQFF
TRBJ2-2,TRBV6-5,CASSYSVLPGTGELFF
TRBJ1-2,TRBV19,CASSIGPDANYGYTF
TRBJ1-3,TRBV6-2/TRBV6-3,CASSLAFSGNTIYF
TRBJ1-5,TRBV27,CASSTLGGPQHF
TRBJ2-2,TRBV11-2,CASSLLQGIPNTGELFF
TRBJ2-2,TRBV7-2,CASSPRPRGAGGNTGELFF
TRBJ1-2,TRBV11-1,CASSLPSGASGYTF
TRBJ2-1,TRBV2,CASSFSSGGAHNEQFF
TRBJ1-1,TRBV2,CASSPRRQGTEAFF
TRBJ2-7,TRBV18,CASSPTSYEQYF
TRBJ1-1,TRBV29-1,CSVGQGLVAFF
TRBJ1-6,TRBV11-2,CASSFEGLRGPSYNSPLHF
TRBJ2-1,TRBV5-1,CASSLTWSGNEQFF
TRBJ2-1,TRBV19,CASRGQRTYNEQFF
TRBJ2-7,TRBV6-6,CASSYYGRLYEQYF
TRBJ2-2,TRBV19,CASSIPDRGNTGELFF
TRBJ2-2,TRBV9,CASSARTGRTPGELFF
TRBJ2-1,TRBV5-6,CASTNLEIKDRGSYNEQFF
TRBJ2-1,TRBV27,CASSFRVSSGGAYEQFF
TRBJ1-3,TRBV7-2,CASSSAWRVTGNTIYF
TRBJ2-5,TRBV7-2,CASSLSGGLQETQYF
TRBJ1-6,TRBV28,CASSPNAQGIRNFSPLHF
TRBJ1-2,TRBV29-1,CSVEVGRDGYGYTF
TRBJ2-7,TRBV6-2/TRBV6-3,CASSYSGTPDSYEQYF